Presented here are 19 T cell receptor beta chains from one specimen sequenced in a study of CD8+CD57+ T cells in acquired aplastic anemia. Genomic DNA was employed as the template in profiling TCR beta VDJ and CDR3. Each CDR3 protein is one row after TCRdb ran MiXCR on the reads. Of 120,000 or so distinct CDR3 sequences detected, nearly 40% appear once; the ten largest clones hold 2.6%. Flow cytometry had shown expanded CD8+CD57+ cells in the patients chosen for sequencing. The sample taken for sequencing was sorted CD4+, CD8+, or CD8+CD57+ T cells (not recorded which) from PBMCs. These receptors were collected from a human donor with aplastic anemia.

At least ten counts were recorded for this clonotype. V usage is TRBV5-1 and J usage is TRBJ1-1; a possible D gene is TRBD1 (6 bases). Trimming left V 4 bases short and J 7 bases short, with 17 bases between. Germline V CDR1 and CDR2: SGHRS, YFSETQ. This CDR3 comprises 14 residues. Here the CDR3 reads CASSPGAGVNEAFF. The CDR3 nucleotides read TGCGCCAGCAGCCCAGGGGCAGGGGTTAATGAAGCTTTCTTT. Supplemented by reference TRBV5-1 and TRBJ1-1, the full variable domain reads KAGVTQTPRYLIKTRGQQVTLSCSPISGHRSVSWYQQTPGQGLQFLFEYFSETQRNKGNFPGRFSGRQFSNSRSEMNVSTLELGDSALYLCASSPGAGVNEAFFGQGTRLTVV.

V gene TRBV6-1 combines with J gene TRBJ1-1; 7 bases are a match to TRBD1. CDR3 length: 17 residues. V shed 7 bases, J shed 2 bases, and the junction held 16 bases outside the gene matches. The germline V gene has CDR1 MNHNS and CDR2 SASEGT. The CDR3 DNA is TGTGCCAGCACCGCGACTTGGAGACAGGGCACAAACACTGAAGCTTTCTTT. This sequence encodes CASTATWRQGTNTEAFF.

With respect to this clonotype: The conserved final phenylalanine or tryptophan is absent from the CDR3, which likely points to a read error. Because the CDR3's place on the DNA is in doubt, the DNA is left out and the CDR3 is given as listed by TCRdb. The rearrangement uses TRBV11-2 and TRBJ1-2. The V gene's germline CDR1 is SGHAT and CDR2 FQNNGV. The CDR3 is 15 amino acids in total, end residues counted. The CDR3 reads CASSLDIIGIAGGTS.

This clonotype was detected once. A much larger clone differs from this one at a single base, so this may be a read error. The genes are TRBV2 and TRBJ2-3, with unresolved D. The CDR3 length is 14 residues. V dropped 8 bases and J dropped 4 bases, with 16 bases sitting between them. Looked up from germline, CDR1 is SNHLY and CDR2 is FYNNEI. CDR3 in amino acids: CASRHALTADTQYF. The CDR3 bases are TGTGCCAGCCGTCATGCACTTACCGCAGATACGCAGTATTTT.

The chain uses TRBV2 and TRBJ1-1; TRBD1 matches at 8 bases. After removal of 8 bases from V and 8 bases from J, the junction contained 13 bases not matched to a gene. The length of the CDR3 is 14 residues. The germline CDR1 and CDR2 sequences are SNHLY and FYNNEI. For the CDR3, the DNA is TGTGCCAGCGCCGATCCAGGGGGCTTTCCCGAAGCTTTCTTT. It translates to CASADPGGFPEAFF.

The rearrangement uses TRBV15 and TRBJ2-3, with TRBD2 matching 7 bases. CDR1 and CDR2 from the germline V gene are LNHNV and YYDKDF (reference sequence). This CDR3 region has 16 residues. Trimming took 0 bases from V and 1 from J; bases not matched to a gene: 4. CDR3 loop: CATSREGGSGTDTQYF. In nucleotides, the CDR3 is TGTGCCACCAGCAGAGAAGGCGGGAGCGGCACAGATACGCAGTATTTT.

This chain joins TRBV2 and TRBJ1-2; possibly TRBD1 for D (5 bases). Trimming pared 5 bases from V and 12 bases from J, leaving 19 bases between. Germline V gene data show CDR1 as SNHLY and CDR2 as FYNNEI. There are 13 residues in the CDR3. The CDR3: CASSFGTRTGNTF. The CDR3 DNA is TGTGCCAGCAGTTTCGGGACCCGAACTGGAAACACCTTC.

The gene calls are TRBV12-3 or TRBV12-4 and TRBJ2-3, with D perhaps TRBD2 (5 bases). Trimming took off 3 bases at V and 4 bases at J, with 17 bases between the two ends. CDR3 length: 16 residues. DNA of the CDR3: TGTGCCAGCAGTTTGTTGCCGGGAAGTTCCTCAGATACGCAGTATTTT. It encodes CASSLLPGSSSDTQYF.

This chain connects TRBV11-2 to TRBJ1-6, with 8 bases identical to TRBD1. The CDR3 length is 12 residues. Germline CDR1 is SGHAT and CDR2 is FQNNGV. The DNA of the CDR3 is TGTGCGTCGACAGGGGAGAGGTCACCCCTCCACTTT. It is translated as CASTGERSPLHF.

The DNA of the CDR3 is TGTGCCAGTAGTGCCGACAGGGGTGGGACTGAAGCTTTCTTT. Amino acids: CASSADRGGTEAFF. This chain joins TRBV19 and TRBJ1-1; 8 bases fit TRBD1. The V gene end was trimmed by 5 bases and the J gene end by 5 bases; junction bases not matched to a gene: 7. CDR1 is LNHDA, CDR2 SQIVND, per germline (reference sequence). This CDR3 has 14 amino acids.

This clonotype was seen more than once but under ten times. DNA for the CDR3: TGCGCCAGCAGCCCCGTGAATGGGGCTGACACCGGGGAGCTGTTTTTT. As protein: CASSPVNGADTGELFF. The chain carries TRBV5-1 and TRBJ2-2; perhaps TRBD1 as D (5 bases). Germline-derived CDR1 and CDR2 are SGHRS and YFSETQ. The CDR3 is made up of 16 amino acids. Deletions cut 4 bases from V and 3 bases from J, with 16 bases between. Full variable domain (remainder filled in from reference TRBV5-1 and TRBJ2-2): KAGVTQTPRYLIKTRGQQVTLSCSPISGHRSVSWYQQTPGQGLQFLFEYFSETQRNKGNFPGRFSGRQFSNSRSEMNVSTLELGDSALYLCASSPVNGADTGELFFGEGSRLTVL.

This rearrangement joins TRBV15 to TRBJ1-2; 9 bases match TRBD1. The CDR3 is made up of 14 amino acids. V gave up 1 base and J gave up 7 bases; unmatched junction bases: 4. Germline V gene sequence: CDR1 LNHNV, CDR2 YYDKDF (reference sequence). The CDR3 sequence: CATSRADRGSGYTF. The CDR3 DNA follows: TGTGCCACCAGCAGAGCGGACAGGGGAAGTGGCTACACCTTC.

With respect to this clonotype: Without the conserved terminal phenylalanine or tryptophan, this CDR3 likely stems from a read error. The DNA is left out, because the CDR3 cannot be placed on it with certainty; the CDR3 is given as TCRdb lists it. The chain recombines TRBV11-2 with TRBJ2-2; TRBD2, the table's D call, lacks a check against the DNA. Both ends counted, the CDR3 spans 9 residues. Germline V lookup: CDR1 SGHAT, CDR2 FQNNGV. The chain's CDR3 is CASSRRGGQ.

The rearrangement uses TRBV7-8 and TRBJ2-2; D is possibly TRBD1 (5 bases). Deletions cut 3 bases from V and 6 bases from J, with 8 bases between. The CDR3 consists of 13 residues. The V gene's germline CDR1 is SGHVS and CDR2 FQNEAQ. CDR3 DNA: TGTGCCAGCAGCTTGGCAGGGCCCGGGGAGCTGTTTTTT. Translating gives CASSLAGPGELFF. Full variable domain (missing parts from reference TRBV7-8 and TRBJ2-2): GAGVSQSPRYKVAKRGQDVALRCDPISGHVSLFWYQQALGQGPEFLTYFQNEAQLDKSGLPSDRFFAERPEGSVSTLKIQRTQQEDSAVYLCASSLAGPGELFFGEGSRLTVL.

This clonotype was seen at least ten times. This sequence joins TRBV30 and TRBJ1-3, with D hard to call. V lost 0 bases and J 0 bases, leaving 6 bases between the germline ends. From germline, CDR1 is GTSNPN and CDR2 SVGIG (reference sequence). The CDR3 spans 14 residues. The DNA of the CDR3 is TGTGCCTGGAGTGTGGGCACCTCTGGAAACACCATATATTTT. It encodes CAWSVGTSGNTIYF.

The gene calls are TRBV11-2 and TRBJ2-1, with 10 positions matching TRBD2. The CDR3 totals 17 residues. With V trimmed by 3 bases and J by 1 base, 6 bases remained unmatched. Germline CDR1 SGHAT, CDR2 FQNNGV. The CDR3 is CASSFKREGQSYNEQFF. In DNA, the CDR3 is TGTGCCAGCAGCTTTAAGCGGGAGGGCCAATCCTACAATGAGCAGTTCTTC.

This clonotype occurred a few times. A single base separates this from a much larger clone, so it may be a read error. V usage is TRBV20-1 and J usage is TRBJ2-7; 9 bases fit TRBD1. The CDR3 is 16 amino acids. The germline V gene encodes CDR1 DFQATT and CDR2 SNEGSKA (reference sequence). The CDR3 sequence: CSATSSGTGSLGEQCF. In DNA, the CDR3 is TGCAGTGCTACCTCCTCCGGGACAGGGAGTTTGGGAGAGCAGTGCTTC.

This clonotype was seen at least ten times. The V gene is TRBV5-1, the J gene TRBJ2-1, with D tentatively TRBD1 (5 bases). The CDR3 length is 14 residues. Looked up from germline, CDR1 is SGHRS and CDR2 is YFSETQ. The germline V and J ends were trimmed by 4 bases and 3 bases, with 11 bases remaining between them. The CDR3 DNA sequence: TGCGCCAGCAGCAATAGGGGTAACTACAATGAGCAGTTCTTC. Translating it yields CASSNRGNYNEQFF. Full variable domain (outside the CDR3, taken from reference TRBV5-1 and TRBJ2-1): KAGVTQTPRYLIKTRGQQVTLSCSPISGHRSVSWYQQTPGQGLQFLFEYFSETQRNKGNFPGRFSGRQFSNSRSEMNVSTLELGDSALYLCASSNRGNYNEQFFGPGTRLTVL.

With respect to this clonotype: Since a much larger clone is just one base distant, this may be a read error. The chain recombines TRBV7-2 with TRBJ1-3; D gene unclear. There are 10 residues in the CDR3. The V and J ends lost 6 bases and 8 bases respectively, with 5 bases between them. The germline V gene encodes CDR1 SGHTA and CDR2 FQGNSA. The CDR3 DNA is TGTGCCAGCAGTGTAGACACCATATATTTT. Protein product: CASSVDTIYF.